The 15 T cell receptor beta chains presented below share a single source sample, sequenced in a study of T cell repertoires in cytomegalovirus infection. TCRdb redid the calling of the reads with MiXCR, one entry per CDR3 protein. The sample lists nearly 450,000 distinct CDR3 sequences; approximately 32% were seen once. The sequenced sample was PBMCs. The origin of the receptors is a human donor in good health (CMV status not recorded). Some clones in this sample may be carry-over from other donors' samples.

The rearrangement joins TRBV29-1 to TRBJ2-3, with D perhaps matching TRBD2 (5 bases). Germline-derived CDR1 and CDR2 are SQVTM and ANQGSEA. V lost 7 bases, J lost 0 bases, and 11 bases lay in between. This CDR3 spans 13 amino acids. The CDR3 reads CSADYRSTDTQYF. The CDR3 nucleotides are TGCAGCGCTGACTACCGTAGCACAGATACGCAGTATTTT.

The chain is built from TRBV6-5 and TRBJ2-5; D not certain. CDR1 MNHEY and CDR2 SVGAGI come from the germline V gene. V lost 2 bases to trimming and J lost 9 bases, with 7 bases between them. CDR3 size: 11 residues. The CDR3 nucleotides read TGTGCCAGCAGTTACGGGCCAGCCCAGTACTTC. Protein: CASSYGPAQYF.

This clonotype occurred many times. The gene calls are TRBV6-2 or TRBV6-3 and TRBJ2-7, with 9 bases matching TRBD1. With V trimmed by 6 bases and J by 0 bases, 6 bases remained unmatched. Germline CDR1 MNHEY, CDR2 SVGEGT. The CDR3 contains 15 residues. This CDR3 is CASSYRDRDSYEQYF. DNA of the CDR3: TGTGCCAGCAGCTACCGGGACAGGGACTCCTACGAGCAGTACTTC.

This clonotype was recorded a few times. The genes are TRBV10-3 and TRBJ2-3, with 10 bases aligning to TRBD2. CDR1 is ENHRY and CDR2 is SYGVKD in the germline V gene. The CDR3 loop spans 16 amino acids. The V and J ends lost 0 bases and 2 bases, in that order; junction bases with no gene match: 2. The CDR3 sequence: CAISESLAGPTDTQYF. For the CDR3, the DNA is TGTGCCATCAGTGAGTCACTAGCGGGGCCCACAGATACGCAGTATTTT.

The rearrangement joins TRBV7-9 to TRBJ2-6; 11 nucleotides line up with TRBD1. Per the germline V gene, CDR1 is SEHNR and CDR2 is FQNEAQ (reference sequence). V shed 5 bases and J 4 bases; nucleotides not matched to a gene: 4. The CDR3 consists of 16 residues. The CDR3 here is CASSPDRGLGANVLTF. Here the CDR3 DNA reads TGTGCCAGCAGCCCGGACAGGGGGCTGGGGGCCAACGTCCTGACTTTC.

V usage is TRBV6-1 and J usage is TRBJ2-5, with TRBD2 as a possible D gene (6 bases). Germline V gene sequence: CDR1 MNHNS, CDR2 SASEGT. The CDR3 covers 16 residues. Trimming took off 7 bases at V and 7 bases at J, with 25 bases between the two ends. The CDR3 loop reads CASTSSWGDRPRTQYF. The CDR3 coding sequence is TGTGCCAGCACCTCCTCATGGGGGGACCGGCCTCGGACCCAGTACTTC.

The chain has TRBV2 and TRBJ2-3, with 10 bases that match TRBD2. The ends lost 10 bases at V and 6 bases at J; junction bases unmatched: 10. In germline, CDR1 is SNHLY, CDR2 FYNNEI. CDR3 length: 14 residues. The CDR3: CANKLAGTRDTQYF. Here the CDR3 DNA reads TGTGCCAACAAACTAGCGGGGACCCGGGATACGCAGTATTTT.

This clonotype has only a few counts. V usage is TRBV19 and J usage is TRBJ2-2; D call uncertain. V lost 4 bases, J lost 7 bases, and 16 bases lay in between. The length of the CDR3 is 15 residues. The V gene's germline CDR1 is LNHDA and CDR2 SQIVND (reference sequence). CDR3 loop: CASSTGFDRGGELFF. In DNA, the CDR3 is TGTGCCAGTAGTACTGGGTTTGATCGAGGCGGGGAGCTGTTTTTT. Filled out from reference TRBV19 and TRBJ2-2, the complete variable domain reads DGGITQSPKYLFRKEGQNVTLSCEQNLNHDAMYWYRQDPGQGLRLIYYSQIVNDFQKGDIAEGYSVSREKKESFPLTVTSAQKNPTAFYLCASSTGFDRGGELFFGEGSRLTVL.

This clonotype was found a few times. As DNA, the CDR3 is TGTGCCAGTAGTATCCGCTCACCGACAGGTTTGAACACCTTC. Translation gives CASSIRSPTGLNTF. V and J are TRBV19 and TRBJ1-2, with a tentative D call TRBD1 (6 bases). V was cut by 3 bases and J by 12 bases, with 20 bases left in between. Germline lookup yields CDR1 LNHDA and CDR2 SQIVND (reference sequence). The CDR3 consists of 14 residues.

This clonotype has at least ten counts. The rearrangement joins TRBV7-6 to TRBJ2-1; no firm D call. Germline values: CDR1 SGHVS, CDR2 FNYEAQ. The ends were cut back, 1 base at V and 2 bases at J, with 33 bases in the middle. The CDR3 sequence is 23 residues long. The CDR3 sequence: CASSLEITMGATRRHSTYNEQFF. The CDR3 DNA is TGTGCCAGCAGCTTAGAGATAACCATGGGTGCTACCAGAAGACACTCAACCTACAATGAGCAGTTCTTC.

This clonotype was observed at least ten times. This chain links TRBV12-3 or TRBV12-4 with TRBJ2-7; 10 bases map to TRBD1. This CDR3 is built from 17 residues. Trimming at V came to 6 bases and at J to 5 bases, leaving 16 bases not matched to a gene. CDR3 in DNA: TGTGCCAGCAGACAGGATGAACCGGGACAGGGGTCCCACGAGCAGTACTTC. Its protein is CASRQDEPGQGSHEQYF.

V is TRBV12-3 or TRBV12-4 and J is TRBJ2-5, with D possibly being TRBD2 (6 bases). Trimming stripped 6 bases from V and 2 bases from J, with 13 bases between. The CDR3 is made up of 14 amino acids. Here the CDR3 DNA reads TGTGCCAGCAGGATAGGACTACAACAAGAGACCCAGTACTTC. Amino acids: CASRIGLQQETQYF.

This clonotype was found many times. This chain uses TRBV27 with TRBJ2-1; 7 nucleotides match TRBD1. After removal of 4 bases from V and 4 bases from J, the junction contained 7 bases not matched to a gene. The germline gives CDR1 MNHEY, CDR2 SMNVEV (reference sequence). CDR3 size: 15 residues. For the CDR3, the DNA is TGTGCCAGCAGTTCAGCAGGGGGAAGATACAATGAGCAGTTCTTC. The encoded protein is CASSSAGGRYNEQFF.

This clonotype was detected only once. The rearrangement links TRBV4-2 to TRBJ1-3; TRBD1 is a possible D gene (5 bases). The CDR3 length is 18 residues. The germline V and J ends were trimmed by 1 base and 0 bases, with 16 bases remaining between them. Germline CDR1 and CDR2: LGHNA and YNFKEQ. The CDR3 sequence: CASSQGPGEPSSGNTIYF. CDR3 nucleotide sequence: TGTGCCAGCAGCCAAGGACCGGGGGAACCGAGCTCTGGAAACACCATATATTTT.

This clonotype has ten or more counts. The V call is TRBV7-6, the J call TRBJ2-1; tentatively, D is TRBD1 (6 bases). The CDR3 sequence is 15 residues long. Trimming shortened V by 3 bases and J by 5 bases, and 14 bases separated the two germline ends. From germline, CDR1 is SGHVS and CDR2 FNYEAQ. CDR3 nucleotides: TGTGCCAGCAGCTTTGGGCAGGGGCTGGACAATGAGCAGTTCTTC. Translating gives CASSFGQGLDNEQFF.